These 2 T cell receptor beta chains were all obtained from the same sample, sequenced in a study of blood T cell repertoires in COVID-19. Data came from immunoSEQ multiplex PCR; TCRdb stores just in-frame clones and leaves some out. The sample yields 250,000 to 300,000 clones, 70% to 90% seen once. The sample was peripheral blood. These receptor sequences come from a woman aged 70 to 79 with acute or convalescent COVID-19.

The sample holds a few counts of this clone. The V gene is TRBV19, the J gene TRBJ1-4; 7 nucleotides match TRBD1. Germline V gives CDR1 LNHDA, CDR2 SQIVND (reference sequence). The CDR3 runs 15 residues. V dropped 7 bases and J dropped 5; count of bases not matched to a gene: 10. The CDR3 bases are TGTGCCAGTACATCTCAGTCGGGACAGAATGAAAAACTGTTTTTT. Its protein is CASTSQSGQNEKLFF.

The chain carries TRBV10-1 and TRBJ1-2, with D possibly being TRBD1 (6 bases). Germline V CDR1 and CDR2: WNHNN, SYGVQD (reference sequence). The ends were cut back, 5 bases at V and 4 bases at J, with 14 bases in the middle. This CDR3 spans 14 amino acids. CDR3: CASSQLSTGYGYTF. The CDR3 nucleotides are TGCGCCAGCAGTCAGCTATCGACAGGCTATGGCTACACCTTC.